This TCR beta chain originates from a study of T-cell memory formation after mild COVID-19 listed by TCRdb under 2021. About the study as a whole: TCR sequence clusters from the two donors were largely donor specific. In two donors, T-cell clones that expanded and contracted after mild COVID-19 were followed by sequencing TCRalpha and TCRbeta repertoires longitudinally. The cohort comprised two young, previously healthy adult volunteers, one female and one male. General study outcomes and caveats: Contracting CD4+ clones were found mainly in CM and EM memory subsets, while CD8+ clones were enriched in EMRA. From day 15 to 85, contracting clones showed balanced CD4/CD8 phenotypes, whereas a second wave of clones that expanded from day 15 to 37 leaned towards CD4+. Some responding clones were detected in pre-infection memory, which suggested that pre-existing cross-reactive memory T cells had joined the SARS-CoV-2 response. SARS-CoV-2 specificity of the second-wave clones peaking on day 37 was not confirmed. Only a couple of mild cases were covered by the study, and larger cohorts that include severe cases with pre-infection samples were considered necessary.

V gives up 5 bases and J gives up 2 bases, and the segment between their germline ends measures 21 bases. CDR1 KGHSH and CDR2 LQKENI are derived from the germline V gene. The CDR3 measures 17 amino acids from cysteine to phenylalanine. Of all the DNA, just the CDR3 is kept, 51 bases in frame from base 1. With respect to this clonotype: Its antigen target is currently unknown. No base qualities exist here, and no much larger clone lies one base off it.

Instrument used: Illumina NovaSeq 6000. TCRalpha and TCRbeta cDNA libraries were constructed by 5'RACE with constant-segment primers, with sample barcodes and unique molecular identifiers being introduced. RNA was extracted from every sample with Trizol reagent. Libraries were amplified in two PCR steps, with a second sample barcode and Illumina TruSeq adapters added in the second step. Libraries were sequenced on an Illumina NovaSeq with 2 x 150 bp paired-end reads. Per the original workflow: Demultiplexing of reads and collapsing into UMI-guided consensus sequences were performed with migec v1.2.7. Using mixcr v2.1.11, UMI consensuses were aligned to TRA and TRB V and J templates and then assembled into clonotypes. Expanded or contracted clonotypes were those called significant by both edgeR and NoisET, with noise models trained on biological replicates. For edgeR calls, a false discovery rate-adjusted p below 0.01 and a log2 fold-change threshold of 1 were applied. As an exploratory analysis of dynamics, max-normalized trajectories of the 1000 most abundant clonotypes were examined by PCA with hierarchical clustering. Separately sequenced CD4+ and CD8+ repertoires were used to assign the CD4 or CD8 phenotype of responding clones. The raw public data were reprocessed by TCRdb itself: fastp quality trimming at Q25, MiXCR clonotype calling, in-frame beta chains only. Rows are unified per CDR3 protein, each entry keeping the most common DNA and genes. The authors' filters were not applied to this entry. The sample has about 430,000 distinct CDR3 sequences on record, roughly 18% of them singletons. The ten largest clones add up to about 22% of the sample.

Ficoll-Paque density gradient centrifugation was used to isolate PBMCs. The chain was built from TRBV18 and TRBJ2-5; the D region possibly corresponds to TRBD1 (6 bases align). Specimen: PBMCs or a T cell subset sorted from them (not recorded which). The sequence was collected from a man aged 18 to 30 who had mild COVID-19 (a few samples of this study predate the infection). The sample titles of this study are shuffled in the database, so cell type and time point are left out; the donor was told from shared clones. The CDR3 corresponds to CASSGDRTQYPQETQYF. The DNA sequence is as follows: TGTGCCAGCTCAGGAGACAGGACCCAATACCCTCAAGAGACCCAGTACTTC. Joined to the reference TRBV18 and TRBJ2-5 proteins, this CDR3 gives the full variable domain: NAGVMQNPRHLVRRRGQEARLRCSPMKGHSHVYWYRQLPEEGLKFMVYLQKENIIDESGMPKERFSAEFPKEGPSILRIQQVVRGDSAAYFCASSGDRTQYPQETQYFGPGTRLLVL.